A selection of T cell receptor beta chains follows, all from one sample in a study of blood T cell repertoires in COVID-19. The data were produced by immunoSEQ multiplex PCR, yet TCRdb's version contains in-frame clones alone and is incomplete. The sample includes 350,000 to 550,000 clones, 80% to 90% of them seen just once. Sequenced: PBMCs or T cells enriched from blood (not recorded which). Receptor source: a man younger than 45 who had recovered from COVID-19. Both conserved end residues are part of each CDR3. Fields, in order: clone size, J gene, V gene, D gene, CDR3 DNA, CDR3 protein. D genes are given only for firm matches. The listing skips clone size in some rows; elsewhere it reads once, few, many or a size class.

>once|TRBJ1-2|TRBV19|.
TGTGCCAGTAGTACCCGGGACACTCAGGGGGGCTACACCTTC
CASSTRDTQGGYTF
>.|TRBJ1-3|TRBV3-1/TRBV3-2|.
TGTGCCAGCAGCCAAGAAGGTACAGATGGAAACACCATATATTTT
CASSQEGTDGNTIYF
>.|TRBJ2-2|TRBV6-1|TRBD2
TGTGCCAGCAGTGACCGAGCGGGAGGGAACACCGGGGAGCTGTTTTTT
CASSDRAGGNTGELFF
>.|TRBJ2-3|TRBV27|TRBD2
TGTGCCAGCAGTACCAGGACTAGCGGAGTAAGCACAGATACGCAGTATTTT
CASSTRTSGVSTDTQYF
>.|TRBJ1-3|TRBV5-1|TRBD1
TGCGCCAGCAGCTTGCGTCAGGGGGCTGGAAACACCATATATTTT
CASSLRQGAGNTIYF
>.|TRBJ2-5|TRBV7-2|TRBD2
TGTGCCAGCAGCTTAGCCCCTAGCGGGAGGGCCTGGGAGACCCAGTACTTC
CASSLAPSGRAWETQYF
>.|TRBJ2-1|TRBV29-1|TRBD1
TGCAGCGGGGACAGGCCCAACAATGAGCAGTTCTTC
CSGDRPNNEQFF
>.|TRBJ2-3|TRBV5-1|.
TGCGCCAGCAGCTTGGGTACGCAGGGTACTAGCACAGATACGCAGTATTTT
CASSLGTQGTSTDTQYF
>.|TRBJ2-5|TRBV4-1|.
TGCGCCAGCAGCCAAGACAGGTACCAAGAGACCCAGTACTTC
CASSQDRYQETQYF
>once|TRBJ1-1|TRBV7-2|.
TGTGCCAGCAGCTTAGGAACAGGCCAGAACACTGAAGCTTTCTTT
CASSLGTGQNTEAFF
>.|TRBJ2-7|TRBV30|TRBD1
TGTGCCTGGAGTCGGACAGGGGCCTACGAGCAGTACTTC
CAWSRTGAYEQYF
>.|TRBJ1-2|TRBV12-3/TRBV12-4|.
TGTGCCAGCGCAACAGGTCCGGATGGCTACACCTTC
CASATGPDGYTF
>.|TRBJ1-3|TRBV28|.
TGTGCCAGCAGTTTTAGGGGCCCCTACACCATATATTTT
CASSFRGPYTIYF
>many|TRBJ2-1|TRBV30|.
TGTGCCTGGAGTGCACTGCTGGGAGGAGATGAGCAGTTCTTC
CAWSALLGGDEQFF
>.|TRBJ1-5|TRBV28|TRBD1
TGTGCCAGCAGTTTTGTCCAGGGGGCGAGTCAGCCCCAGCATTTT
CASSFVQGASQPQHF
>.|TRBJ2-1|TRBV9|.
TGTGCCAGCAGCGTAGCGTCCCGTTACAATGAGCAGTTCTTC
CASSVASRYNEQFF
>.|TRBJ1-2|TRBV3-1/TRBV3-2|TRBD1
TGTGCCAGCAGACGAGGACAGGGCGATGTTGGCTACACCTTC
CASRRGQGDVGYTF
>.|TRBJ2-7|TRBV29-1|TRBD1
TGCAGCCTAGGGGGACAGAACTCCTACGAGCAGTACTTC
CSLGGQNSYEQYF
>.|TRBJ2-1|TRBV24-1|TRBD2
TGTGCCACCCGTCCGGGCGGACTAGCGGGAGGCACCTCCTACAATGAGCAGTTCTTC
CATRPGGLAGGTSYNEQFF
>once|TRBJ2-7|TRBV27|TRBD2
TGTGCCAGCAGTTTTGGGACTAGCGGGACCTACGAGCAGTACTTC
CASSFGTSGTYEQYF
>.|TRBJ1-2|TRBV28|.
TGTGCCAGCGGGTTACTAGGATCTTATGGCTACACCTTC
CASGLLGSYGYTF
>.|TRBJ1-1|TRBV5-8|.
TGTGCCAGCAGCTTCCCCCCAGGGGCAACGAACACTGAAGCTTTCTTT
CASSFPPGATNTEAFF
>.|TRBJ2-1|TRBV7-9|TRBD2
TGTGCCAGCAGCTTAGCCGGGACTAGCTCAAATGAGCAGTTCTTC
CASSLAGTSSNEQFF
>.|TRBJ1-3|TRBV30|.
TGTGCCTTTTTTCACCTACCTGGAAACACCATATATTTT
CAFFHLPGNTIYF
>.|TRBJ2-7|TRBV7-9|TRBD1
TGTGCCAGCAGACCGGGGACAGGGCCCTACGAGCAGTACTTC
CASRPGTGPYEQYF
>once|TRBJ1-1|TRBV9|TRBD1
TGTGCCAGCAGCCAGGAGGGGGCCCTGAGAGAAGCTTTCTTT
CASSQEGALREAFF
>.|TRBJ1-2|TRBV30|.
TGTGCCTGGAGTACCGTCCGTGGGCGCCCTAACTATGGCTACACCTTC
CAWSTVRGRPNYGYTF
>.|TRBJ2-3|TRBV19|.
TGTGCCAGTAGTATTGGTCCCACCACAGTAACAGATACGCAGTATTTT
CASSIGPTTVTDTQYF
>.|TRBJ2-5|TRBV5-1|TRBD2
TGCGCCAGCAGCCCGCTGACTAGCGAAGAGACCCAGTACTTC
CASSPLTSEETQYF
>.|TRBJ2-3|TRBV10-1|TRBD2
TGCGCCAGCAGTGATGAGGGAGGGTCTGATACGCAGTATTTT
CASSDEGGSDTQYF
>few|TRBJ1-4|TRBV2|TRBD1
TGTGCCAGCAGAGCCGGGACAGATAATGAAAAACTGTTTTTT
CASRAGTDNEKLFF
>.|TRBJ2-7|TRBV11-2|.
TGTGCCAGCAGCCCCCGGGGGACAGTATTCGAGCAGTACTTC
CASSPRGTVFEQYF
>.|TRBJ1-1|TRBV2|TRBD1
TGTGCCAGCAAGGGACAGGGGATGGGGACTGAAGCTTTCTTT
CASKGQGMGTEAFF
>.|TRBJ1-2|TRBV10-3|.
TGTGCCATCAGTGAAGGACAAGGCGGCTACACCTTC
CAISEGQGGYTF
>.|TRBJ2-7|TRBV19|.
TGTGCCAGTAGTATAAGGGGTGGCTTCTCCTACGAGCAGTACTTC
CASSIRGGFSYEQYF
>.|TRBJ2-2|TRBV9|.
TGTGCCAGCAGCGAGAGGGGGAGCGTCACCGGGGAGCTGTTTTTT
CASSERGSVTGELFF
>.|TRBJ1-4|TRBV7-9|TRBD1
TGTGCCAGCAGCTTGGGGACAGGGGTTCTCAATGAAAAACTGTTTTTT
CASSLGTGVLNEKLFF
>.|TRBJ1-4|TRBV4-2|.
TGTGCCAGCAGCCAAGCCATAGGAGGTGAAAAACTGTTTTTT
CASSQAIGGEKLFF
>.|TRBJ2-5|TRBV5-1|TRBD2
TGCGCCAGCAGAAAACTAGCGGCCCAAGAGACCCAGTACTTC
CASRKLAAQETQYF
>.|TRBJ2-5|TRBV19|.
TGTGCCAGTAGAGACACCACTTACCAAGAGACCCAGTACTTC
CASRDTTYQETQYF
>.|TRBJ2-2|TRBV18|.
TGTGCCAATTCCAGGGCCGGGGAGCTGTTTTTT
CANSRAGELFF
>.|TRBJ1-3|TRBV4-1|.
TGCGCCAGCAGCCAGTCAACACAGGGTATGGGAAACACCATATATTTT
CASSQSTQGMGNTIYF
>.|TRBJ1-5|TRBV7-2|.
TGTGCCAGCAGCTTTAAAGGGGATCAGCCCCAGCATTTT
CASSFKGDQPQHF
>.|TRBJ1-6|TRBV18|.
TGTGCCAGCTCACCGCCTGCGGGTAGGGTGGATTCACCCCTCCACTTT
CASSPPAGRVDSPLHF
>.|TRBJ2-3|TRBV18|TRBD2
TGTGCCAGCTCACTGGGACTAGCGGGAGAGGATACGCAGTATTTT
CASSLGLAGEDTQYF
>.|TRBJ2-2|TRBV18|TRBD1
TGTGCCAGCTCACCTACCGGGACAGGGGGCCCCGGGGAGCTGTTTTTT
CASSPTGTGGPGELFF
>.|TRBJ1-4|TRBV6-1|.
TGTGCCAGCAGTGACCCTCCCACTAATGAAAAACTGTTTTTT
CASSDPPTNEKLFF
>.|TRBJ1-2|TRBV6-1|.
TGTGCCAGCAGTGAAGGGGGGGTTAATGGCTACACCTTC
CASSEGGVNGYTF
>.|TRBJ2-1|TRBV5-1|TRBD2
TGCGCCAGCAGCTTGGGTTCTAGCGGGCTATACAATGAGCAGTTCTTC
CASSLGSSGLYNEQFF
>once|TRBJ2-1|TRBV5-1|TRBD1
TGCGCCAGCAGCTCGACAGGGGGTACCACCTACAATGAGCAGTTCTTC
CASSSTGGTTYNEQFF
>.|TRBJ2-7|TRBV11-2|.
TGTGCCAGCAGCCCAGATGGTAGGAGCTCCTACGAGCAGTACTTC
CASSPDGRSSYEQYF
>.|TRBJ2-2|TRBV30|.
TGTGCCTGGAACGTTCTTGCGGCCGGGGAGCTGTTTTTT
CAWNVLAAGELFF
>.|TRBJ2-1|TRBV6-5|TRBD2
TGTGCCAGCAGCCCCGCTAGCGGAGCTAACAATGAGCAGTTCTTC
CASSPASGANNEQFF
>.|TRBJ2-6|TRBV2|.
TGTGCCAGCAGATCCGACAGGTCTGGGGCCAACGTCCTGACTTTC
CASRSDRSGANVLTF